This TCR beta chain was recorded in a study of blood T cell repertoires in COVID-19. Participants were placed into cohorts based on the clinical history they reported. Using immunoSEQ multiplex PCR, the repertoire was profiled, and TCRdb retains in-frame clones only, with some absent. This table has 180,000 or so clones, around 80% appearing once. Germline V gene data show CDR1 as SGHTA and CDR2 as FQGNSA. The CDR3 has 15 amino acids. The V and J ends lost 2 bases and 4 bases, in that order; junction bases with no gene match: 5. The sample comprised PBMCs or T cells enriched from blood (not recorded which). This clonotype was obtained from a man in his forties or fifties who had recovered from COVID-19. This chain uses TRBV7-2 with TRBJ2-3, with 8 bases fitting TRBD2. CDR3 DNA: TGTGCCAGCAGCTTATGGGCGGGGGGATCAGATACGCAGTATTTT. As protein: CASSLWAGGSDTQYF.